These 9 T cell receptor beta chains were sequenced from one sample in a study of blood T cell repertoires in COVID-19. Sequencing used immunoSEQ multiplex PCR; TCRdb keeps in-frame clones, though not all of them. The sample includes about 100,000 clones, roughly 86% of them seen just once. The sequencing input was peripheral blood. These receptors were obtained from a man in his forties with active or convalescent COVID-19.

This chain connects TRBV30 to TRBJ1-6; D ambiguous. Germline CDR1 and CDR2: GTSNPN and SVGIG (reference sequence). The CDR3 extends over 14 amino acids. V was clipped by 5 bases and J by 9 bases, with 17 bases between them. CDR3 in DNA: TGTGCCTGGTCTCCTGCCTTTAGTGGTTCACCCCTCCACTTT. It codes for CAWSPAFSGSPLHF.

This clone appeared a single time. The V call is TRBV10-3, the J call TRBJ2-5; 11 bases align to TRBD1. Trimming at V came to 4 bases and at J to 1 base, leaving 8 bases not matched to a gene. This CDR3 comprises 17 residues. Per germline, CDR1 ENHRY and CDR2 SYGVKD. The CDR3: CAISASSGTGGQETQYF. The CDR3 DNA sequence: TGTGCCATCAGTGCGTCATCGGGGACAGGGGGCCAAGAGACCCAGTACTTC.

V usage is TRBV19 and J usage is TRBJ1-6; D remains ambiguous. In germline, CDR1 is LNHDA, CDR2 SQIVND (reference sequence). This CDR3 has 14 residues. V lost 7 bases, J lost 13 bases, and 20 bases lay in between. The CDR3: CASTERREFTPLHF. The CDR3 DNA reads TGTGCCAGTACCGAGCGTCGGGAATTCACCCCCCTCCACTTT.

The chain employs TRBV5-6 and TRBJ2-1, with 7 nucleotides matching TRBD2. V trimming: 0 bases; J trimming: 0 bases; junction bases outside the gene matches: 6. Germline V gives CDR1 SGHDT, CDR2 YYEEEE. The CDR3 sequence is 17 residues long. The CDR3 sequence: CASSLESRGYSYNEQFF. In DNA form, the CDR3 reads TGTGCCAGCAGCTTGGAATCGCGGGGGTACTCCTACAATGAGCAGTTCTTC.

The chain uses TRBV29-1 and TRBJ2-1; 9 nucleotides match TRBD1. With V trimmed by 2 bases and J by 9 bases, 8 bases remained unmatched. The CDR3 totals 14 residues. Germline CDR1 is SQVTM and CDR2 is ANQGSEA. The CDR3 DNA is TGCAGCGTTGAACCGGGACAGGGTCTCCCTGAGCAGTTCTTC. Protein sequence: CSVEPGQGLPEQFF.

The CDR3 reads CASSSGTLPNEKLFF. The CDR3, as DNA: TGTGCCAGCAGTTCGGGGACTCTCCCGAATGAAAAACTGTTTTTT. This chain uses TRBV27 with TRBJ1-4; maybe TRBD1 (5 bases). The germline gives CDR1 MNHEY, CDR2 SMNVEV (reference sequence). CDR3 length: 15 residues. V was clipped by 4 bases and J by 5 bases, with 14 bases between them.

The rearrangement joins TRBV21-1 to TRBJ1-6; whether TRBD1, the table's D call, matches the DNA was not checked. TRBV21-1 is termed a pseudogene. The CDR3 sequence is 16 residues long. CDR3 sequence: CASSKGPQDKNSPLHF. In nucleotides, the CDR3 is TGTGCCAGCAGCAAAGGACCACAGGATAAAAATTCACCCCTCCACTTT.

This clone appeared a few times. The chain employs TRBV2 and TRBJ1-6; D possibly corresponds to TRBD1 (6 bases). V was cut by 8 bases and J by 3 bases, with 8 bases left in between. The length of the CDR3 is 13 residues. Germline V gene data show CDR1 as SNHLY and CDR2 as FYNNEI. The CDR3: CASQQGYNSPLHF. The CDR3 DNA is TGTGCCAGCCAACAGGGCTATAATTCACCCCTCCACTTT.

The chain has TRBV19 and TRBJ1-5, with 8 bases matching TRBD1. The CDR3 has 13 amino acids. With 10 bases clipped from V and 6 bases from J, the junction kept 8 bases outside the gene matches. Germline-derived CDR1 and CDR2 are LNHDA and SQIVND (reference sequence). CDR3 protein: CATSGQGGQPQHF. The CDR3 DNA reads as TGTGCCACCTCTGGACAGGGCGGTCAGCCCCAGCATTTT.